A single sample gave rise to the 5 T cell receptor beta chains below, sequenced in a study of blood T cell repertoires in COVID-19. Some clones are missing from TCRdb's copy, which holds only in-frame ones; the method was immunoSEQ multiplex PCR. The repertoire includes 220,000 or so clones, 84% of them detected once, and 2% to 2.5% sits in the top ten. Sequenced material: peripheral blood. The receptors were sampled from an older woman with acute or convalescent COVID-19.

This clone has only a few counts. V is TRBV7-3 and J is TRBJ1-2; 8 bases map to TRBD1. Germline CDR1 is SGHTA and CDR2 is FQGTGA. The CDR3 runs 12 residues. The V segment lost 10 bases and the J segment 7 bases; nucleotides outside the gene matches: 8. In DNA, the CDR3 is TGTGCCACAGAGGACAGGGTGGGTGGCTACACCTTC. The encoded protein is CATEDRVGGYTF.

In DNA, the CDR3 is TGTGCCAGCAGCCCTAGGGGTACGGGGGGGGGCACAGATACGCAGTATTTT. Translated: CASSPRGTGGGTDTQYF. J is TRBJ2-3 and V is TRBV4-2, with 8 bases fitting TRBD2. Germline V gene data show CDR1 as LGHNA and CDR2 as YNFKEQ. Trimming cost V 4 bases and J 1 base; bases outside gene matches: 10. The CDR3 totals 17 residues.

The V gene is TRBV18, the J gene TRBJ2-7; 8 nucleotides align to TRBD2. Germline V gives CDR1 KGHSH, CDR2 LQKENI. After removal of 8 bases from V and 0 bases from J, the junction contained 18 bases not matched to a gene. The CDR3 has 18 residues. CDR3 in amino acids: CASRKTSGGHRRSYEQYF. The CDR3 coding sequence is TGTGCCAGCCGAAAAACGAGCGGGGGCCACCGACGCTCCTACGAGCAGTACTTC. Combining the CDR3 with reference TRBV18 and TRBJ2-7 gives the whole variable domain NAGVMQNPRHLVRRRGQEARLRCSPMKGHSHVYWYRQLPEEGLKFMVYLQKENIIDESGMPKERFSAEFPKEGPSILRIQQVVRGDSAAYFCASRKTSGGHRRSYEQYFGPGTRLTVT.

CDR3 DNA: TGTGCCAGCAGCTTGGGGACAGGGAGTTTTGTCACCGGGGAGCTGTTTTTT. It is translated as CASSLGTGSFVTGELFF. The chain employs TRBV5-5 and TRBJ2-2; the match to TRBD1 covers 8 bases. The CDR3 loop spans 17 amino acids. V lost 0 bases to trimming and J lost 4 bases; unmatched junction nucleotides: 8. From germline, CDR1 is SGHKS and CDR2 YYEKEE (reference sequence).

This clone was counted a single time. The chain links TRBV7-3 to TRBJ2-1; the match to TRBD2 covers 9 bases. Germline CDR1 and CDR2: SGHTA and FQGTGA. The CDR3 length is 15 residues. Unmatched junction bases numbered 3, after V lost 4 bases and J lost 2 bases. CDR3 sequence (DNA): TGTGCCAGCAGCTCCTTAGCGGGGGCCTACAATGAGCAGTTCTTC. It encodes CASSSLAGAYNEQFF.